These 7 T cell receptor beta chains came from one sample sequenced in a study of cytomegalovirus exposure and HLA in healthy donors. PCR primers comprised 60 Vbeta and 13 Jbeta primers. TCRdb keeps only in-frame clones here, not all; method: immunoSEQ multiplex PCR. The data contain about 110,000 clones, roughly 79% of them singletons. Input material: PBMCs. The receptors were gathered from a woman aged 25 to 39 in good health and CMV-seronegative.

This clone appeared a single time. The genes are TRBV7-2 and TRBJ2-1; 7 bases map to TRBD2. Germline V lookup: CDR1 SGHTA, CDR2 FQGNSA. The V and J ends lost 0 bases and 4 bases, in that order; junction bases with no gene match: 0. The CDR3 contains 14 residues. The CDR3 DNA follows: TGTGCCAGCAGCTTAGCGGGAGGGTACAATGAGCAGTTCTTC. Protein sequence: CASSLAGGYNEQFF. Filled out from reference TRBV7-2 and TRBJ2-1, the complete variable domain reads GAGVSQSPSNKVTEKGKDVELRCDPISGHTALYWYRQSLGQGLEFLIYFQGNSAPDKSGLPSDRFSAERTGGSVSTLTIQRTQQEDSAVYLCASSLAGGYNEQFFGPGTRLTVL.

The chain joins TRBV10-3 to TRBJ2-3, with 7 bases identical to TRBD2. V was pared by 0 bases and J by 4 bases, with 7 bases of the junction left unmatched. The germline CDR1 and CDR2 sequences are ENHRY and SYGVKD. The CDR3 is made up of 16 amino acids. CDR3 nucleotide sequence: TGTGCCATCAGTGAGTCCCTAGCGGCCAGAGCAGATACGCAGTATTTT. This gives the protein CAISESLAARADTQYF.

V and J are TRBV29-1 and TRBJ2-5, with 10 bases fitting TRBD2. Near its end, the DNA agrees better with TRBJ2-7, so the J call may be wrong. The CDR3 runs to 12 residues. In germline, CDR1 is SQVTM, CDR2 ANQGSEA. CDR3 nucleotides: TGCAGCGCTGGACTAGCGGCTTACGAGCAGTACTTC. Translated: CSAGLAAYEQYF.

The chain employs TRBV2 and TRBJ2-7, with 12 bases fitting TRBD2. The germline gives CDR1 SNHLY, CDR2 FYNNEI. Losses at the gene ends were 4 bases for V and 6 bases for J; bases not matched to a gene: 4. The CDR3 spans 14 residues. The CDR3 DNA reads as TGTGCCAGCAGTGGACTAGCGGGAGAGGGCGAGCAGTACTTC. Amino acid sequence: CASSGLAGEGEQYF.

The V gene is TRBV5-4, the J gene TRBJ2-3, with D possibly matching TRBD1 (6 bases). The V gene's germline CDR1 is SGHNT and CDR2 YYREEE (reference sequence). The V gene lost 6 bases and the J gene lost 1 base, with 9 bases spanning the gap. This CDR3 comprises 13 residues. The CDR3, as DNA: TGTGCCAGCAAGGCAGGGGGCACAGATACGCAGTATTTT. It yields the protein CASKAGGTDTQYF.

The chain employs TRBV14 and TRBJ2-1; 13 bases match TRBD2. With 6 bases clipped from V and 7 bases from J, the junction kept 6 bases outside the gene matches. CDR3 size: 15 residues. Germline CDR1 reads SGHDN; CDR2 reads FVKESK. CDR3 bases: TGTGCCAGCAGACGACTAGCGGGAGGTGGAAATGAGCAGTTCTTC. The encoded protein is CASRRLAGGGNEQFF.

The genes are TRBV9 and TRBJ2-1; D not resolved. The CDR3 is 14 amino acids. Looked up from germline, CDR1 is SGDLS and CDR2 is YYNGEE. V was clipped by 0 bases and J by 6 bases, with 10 bases between them. The CDR3 bases are TGTGCCAGCAGCGTAGCTATAGTGAGCAATGAGCAGTTCTTC. Amino acids: CASSVAIVSNEQFF. Together with reference TRBV9 and TRBJ2-1, the CDR3 gives the full variable domain: DSGVTQTPKHLITATGQRVTLRCSPRSGDLSVYWYQQSLDQGLQFLIQYYNGEERAKGNILERFSAQQFPDLHSELNLSSLELGDSALYFCASSVAIVSNEQFFGPGTRLTVL.